The next 26 T cell receptor beta chains were all read from a single sample in a study of blood T cell repertoires in COVID-19. Sequenced by immunoSEQ multiplex PCR; TCRdb stores in-frame clones only, minus some. Among 110,000 or so clones listed, approximately 87% were seen once. Sequencing was performed on peripheral blood. These receptors were obtained from a woman between 45 and 60 years old with acute or convalescent COVID-19.

The sample holds a few counts of this clone. The rearrangement links TRBV6-5 to TRBJ1-1, with 9 bases identical to TRBD1. The germline CDR1 and CDR2 sequences are MNHEY and SVGAGI. The length of the CDR3 is 15 residues. Trimming cost V 4 bases and J 4 bases; bases outside gene matches: 7. CDR3 amino acids: CASSSGDREGTEAFF. The CDR3 DNA reads TGTGCCAGCAGTTCCGGGGACAGGGAGGGCACTGAAGCTTTCTTT.

The chain recombines TRBV10-2 with TRBJ2-7, with TRBD1 matching over 9 bases. V lost 2 bases and J lost 3; bases outside the gene matches: 5. Germline V gene sequence: CDR1 WSHSY, CDR2 SAAADI. This CDR3 has 15 residues. CDR3 sequence reads: CASSEGGQGGYEQYF. The DNA for the CDR3 is TGCGCCAGCAGTGAGGGGGGACAGGGAGGCTACGAGCAGTACTTC.

The chain is built from TRBV6-5 and TRBJ2-1; 10 bases fit TRBD1. This CDR3 contains 15 residues. Trimming removed 6 bases from V and 3 bases from J; junction bases left unmatched: 5. Germline CDR1 is MNHEY and CDR2 is SVGAGI. DNA for the CDR3: TGTGCCAGCAGGAGCGGGACAGGGGACTACAATGAGCAGTTCTTC. It specifies CASRSGTGDYNEQFF.

This chain uses TRBV4-1 with TRBJ2-1; 9 bases align to TRBD2. Germline V gene lookup returns CDR1 MGHRA and CDR2 YSYEKL. Trimming cost V 4 bases and J 7 bases; bases outside gene matches: 14. This CDR3 region has 17 residues. The CDR3 loop reads CASSPQRGGGAENEQFF. The CDR3 DNA reads as TGCGCCAGCAGCCCACAGCGGGGCGGGGGGGCGGAGAATGAGCAGTTCTTC.

V usage is TRBV18 and J usage is TRBJ1-1; 7 nucleotides line up with TRBD1. The CDR3 runs 17 residues. After removal of 3 bases from V and 3 bases from J, the junction contained 13 bases not matched to a gene. Looked up from germline, CDR1 is KGHSH and CDR2 is LQKENI. CDR3 protein: CASSPGIGQAEDTEAFF. The DNA of the CDR3 is TGTGCCAGCTCACCCGGCATAGGACAGGCGGAAGACACTGAAGCTTTCTTT.

This chain links TRBV14 with TRBJ2-3, with D unresolved. V lost 0 bases to trimming and J lost 6 bases, with 10 bases between them. Germline V gives CDR1 SGHDN, CDR2 FVKESK. The CDR3 has 14 amino acids. CDR3 nucleotides: TGTGCCAGCAGCCAAGATCAAGTGAGGGATACGCAGTATTTT. Residues: CASSQDQVRDTQYF.

The V gene is TRBV6-1, the J gene TRBJ2-1, with D perhaps TRBD2 (6 bases). There are 15 residues in the CDR3. The V end lost 1 base, the J end lost 3 bases, and 10 bases lay between the germline ends. Germline V CDR1 and CDR2: MNHNS, SASEGT. DNA for the CDR3: TGTGCCAGCAGTGAAGTGGGAGGACACTACAATGAGCAGTTCTTC. It encodes CASSEVGGHYNEQFF.

The V and J genes are TRBV5-6 and TRBJ1-6; D might be TRBD1 (6 bases). This CDR3 comprises 13 residues. V was trimmed by 7 bases and J by 7 bases, leaving 12 bases between them. CDR1 and CDR2 from the germline V gene are SGHDT and YYEEEE. CDR3 protein: CASAGQLNSPLHF. As DNA, the CDR3 is TGTGCCAGCGCCGGACAGCTGAATTCACCCCTCCACTTT.

The V and J genes are TRBV5-8 and TRBJ1-4, with D possibly being TRBD1 (6 bases). Trimming removed 0 bases at V and 7 bases at J, with 13 bases between. The CDR3 spans 15 residues. The germline V gene encodes CDR1 SGHTS and CDR2 YDEGEE. This chain's CDR3 is CASSLDLPRGEKLFF. Written as DNA, the CDR3 is TGTGCCAGCAGCTTGGACCTACCCAGGGGTGAAAAACTGTTTTTT. Full variable domain (rest looked up from reference TRBV5-8 and TRBJ1-4): EAGVTQSPTHLIKTRGQQATLRCSPISGHTSVYWYQQALGLGLQFLLWYDEGEERNRGNFPPRFSGRQFPNYSSELNVNALELEDSALYLCASSLDLPRGEKLFFGSGTQLSVL.

The chain combines TRBV9 with TRBJ1-3, with D maybe TRBD1 (6 bases). From germline, CDR1 is SGDLS and CDR2 YYNGEE. V was clipped by 4 bases and J by 6 bases, with 14 bases between them. There are 14 residues in the CDR3. Here the CDR3 DNA reads TGTGCCAGCAGCCCACAGGGTGAGGTAAACACCATATATTTT. This encodes CASSPQGEVNTIYF.

This chain joins TRBV6-2 or TRBV6-3 and TRBJ1-2; weak D call: TRBD1 (6 bases). Germline values: CDR1 MNHEY, CDR2 SVGEGT. Trimming cost V 5 bases and J 5 bases, with 9 bases left between them. The CDR3 consists of 12 residues. The CDR3 reads CASSPQGYGYTF. The CDR3 coding sequence is TGTGCCAGCAGTCCCCAGGGGTATGGCTACACCTTC.

This clone is a singleton in its sample. This rearrangement joins TRBV19 to TRBJ1-4; weak D call: TRBD1 (6 bases). V lost 10 bases and J 8 bases, leaving 26 bases between the germline ends. This CDR3 contains 16 residues. The V gene's germline CDR1 is LNHDA and CDR2 SQIVND (reference sequence). The CDR3 loop reads CATTGSTQGQKEKLFF. The CDR3, as DNA: TGTGCCACCACCGGCTCGACCCAGGGACAAAAGGAAAAACTGTTTTTT.

The chain employs TRBV7-8 and TRBJ1-3, with 9 bases matching TRBD1. In germline, CDR1 is SGHVS, CDR2 FQNEAQ. The CDR3 is made up of 16 amino acids. The ends lost 3 bases at V and 0 bases at J; junction bases unmatched: 3. Here the CDR3 reads CASSFRDRDSGNTIYF. In nucleotides, the CDR3 is TGTGCCAGCAGCTTCCGGGACAGGGACTCTGGAAACACCATATATTTT.

The gene calls are TRBV6-5 and TRBJ1-2, with no clear D. Germline V gene lookup returns CDR1 MNHEY and CDR2 SVGAGI. The CDR3 loop spans 12 amino acids. The V and J ends lost 9 bases and 2 bases respectively, with 10 bases between them. The CDR3 DNA is TGTGCCAGTTTGATACGGAACTATGGCTACACCTTC. As protein: CASLIRNYGYTF.

This chain joins TRBV7-6 and TRBJ2-5, with D perhaps matching TRBD1 (6 bases). The CDR3 is 19 amino acids. Germline V gene lookup returns CDR1 SGHVS and CDR2 FNYEAQ. V gave up 4 bases and J gave up 1 base, with 25 bases separating them. CDR3: CASSSLGSGAALSQETQYF. CDR3 sequence (DNA): TGTGCCAGCAGCTCCCTAGGCTCAGGGGCCGCCCTCTCCCAAGAGACCCAGTACTTC.

This chain connects TRBV2 to TRBJ1-2; D perhaps matches TRBD1 (6 bases). Trimming removed 6 bases from V and 7 bases from J, with 12 bases in between. This CDR3 has 12 residues. Germline CDR1 reads SNHLY; CDR2 reads FYNNEI. As DNA, the CDR3 is TGTGCCAGCAGCGTTGGGGGCCGTGGCTACACCTTC. Its translation is CASSVGGRGYTF. Full variable domain (remainder filled in from reference TRBV2 and TRBJ1-2): EPEVTQTPSHQVTQMGQEVILRCVPISNHLYFYWYRQILGQKVEFLVSFYNNEISEKSEIFDDQFSVERPDGSNFTLKIRSTKLEDSAMYFCASSVGGRGYTFGSGTRLTVV.

The rearrangement links TRBV6-2 or TRBV6-3 to TRBJ2-3; 7 bases are a match to TRBD2. There are 17 residues in the CDR3. In germline, CDR1 is MNHEY, CDR2 SVGEGT. The V gene end was trimmed by 6 bases and the J gene end by 0 bases; junction bases not matched to a gene: 12. CDR3 coding DNA: TGTGCCAGCAGCCTCCGGGGGAGTAGCGGGAGCACAGATACGCAGTATTTT. Translation gives CASSLRGSSGSTDTQYF.

Note on this clone: The same CDR3 also results from other DNA sequences found in this sample. The chain carries TRBV5-1 and TRBJ1-2; D possibly corresponds to TRBD1 (6 bases). The CDR3 sequence is 14 residues long. Germline CDR1 and CDR2: SGHRS and YFSETQ. V was pared by 2 bases and J by 0 bases, with 8 bases between. The DNA for the CDR3 is TGCGCCAGCAGCTTACAGGGAGCTAACTATGGCTACACCTTC. It encodes CASSLQGANYGYTF.

The chain carries TRBV19 and TRBJ1-3, with 11 bases matching TRBD1. The CDR3 loop spans 16 amino acids. J was trimmed by 2 bases and V by 3 bases; bases with no gene match: 3. In germline, CDR1 is LNHDA, CDR2 SQIVND (reference sequence). CDR3 amino acids: CASSIGQGAAGNTIYF. The CDR3 DNA follows: TGTGCCAGTAGTATTGGACAGGGGGCCGCTGGAAACACCATATATTTT.

The rearrangement joins TRBV15 to TRBJ2-2, with D perhaps TRBD2 (6 bases). V was shortened by 1 base and J by 0 bases, with 9 bases between the two germline ends. Germline CDR1 LNHNV, CDR2 YYDKDF (reference sequence). The CDR3 contains 16 residues. CDR3 DNA sequence: TGTGCCACCAGCAGAGTGCGGGGCCCGAACACCGGGGAGCTGTTTTTT. Translating it yields CATSRVRGPNTGELFF.

This chain uses TRBV5-5 with TRBJ1-2; D is ambiguous. From germline, CDR1 is SGHKS and CDR2 YYEKEE (reference sequence). V gave up 0 bases and J gave up 8 bases, with 11 bases separating them. This CDR3 is 13 amino acids long. CDR3 loop: CASSLGSRGGYTF. CDR3 nucleotide sequence: TGTGCCAGCAGCTTGGGGTCGCGGGGAGGCTACACCTTC.

The sample holds one count of this clone. In DNA form, the CDR3 reads TGTGCCAGCTCTCCGGGACAGTATAATGGCTACACCTTC. Its translation is CASSPGQYNGYTF. The V and J genes are TRBV7-8 and TRBJ1-2, with 7 bases aligning to TRBD1. After removal of 8 bases from V and 6 bases from J, the junction contained 9 bases not matched to a gene. The V gene's germline CDR1 is SGHVS and CDR2 FQNEAQ. The CDR3 is made up of 13 amino acids.

This clone was found once. V gene TRBV27 combines with J gene TRBJ2-3; D gene uncertain. The CDR3 runs 14 residues. Germline-derived CDR1 and CDR2 are MNHEY and SMNVEV (reference sequence). V was clipped by 6 bases and J by 1 base, with 11 bases between them. CDR3: CASRTAGGTDTQYF. CDR3 bases: TGTGCCAGCAGAACGGCAGGCGGCACAGATACGCAGTATTTT.

Only one count was recorded for this clone. This rearrangement joins TRBV10-3 to TRBJ2-3, with TRBD1 matching 9 bases. Trimming cost V 8 bases and J 4 bases; bases outside gene matches: 10. The CDR3 is made up of 15 amino acids. CDR1 is ENHRY and CDR2 is SYGVKD in the germline V gene. The CDR3 nucleotides are TGTGCCATCGATTCCGGGACAGGGTACCCAGATACGCAGTATTTT. This encodes CAIDSGTGYPDTQYF.

The chain carries TRBV9 and TRBJ1-2, with 10 positions matching TRBD1. The CDR3 contains 13 residues. Germline CDR1 SGDLS, CDR2 YYNGEE. With V trimmed by 2 bases and J by 7 bases, 2 bases remained unmatched. The CDR3 loop reads CASSVDRGAGYTF. CDR3 in DNA: TGTGCCAGCAGCGTGGACAGGGGGGCTGGCTACACCTTC.

The genes are TRBV6-4 and TRBJ2-1; 8 bases line up with TRBD1. The J segment lost 3 bases and the V segment lost 8 bases, leaving 3 bases of the junction unmatched. Germline CDR1 and CDR2: MRHNA and SNTAGT. The CDR3 is 13 amino acids. The CDR3, as DNA: TGTGCCAGCGGGACAGGAGGCTACAATGAGCAGTTCTTC. As protein: CASGTGGYNEQFF.